This TCR beta chain came from a study of response to subunit inactivated influenza vaccine (dated by TCRdb to the late 2010s). General notes on the study: The study used deep quantitative T cell receptor repertoire profiling to track responses to a trivalent subunit inactivated influenza vaccine.

This clonotype was detected only a few times. The antigen it recognizes is unknown. No qualities accompany the bases; no much larger clone lies one base away. This specimen's time point label, per the study, means: 45 days after influenza vaccine administration. The investigation overall reported the following: It was suggested by the authors that each seasonal influenza vaccination may recruit only a limited number of new T cells.

The library relied on RT-PCR. Instrument used: Illumina HiSeq 2500. Starting from the raw public reads, TCRdb applied fastp trimming at Q25, assembled clones with MiXCR and retained in-frame beta chains. Identical CDR3 protein sequences are pooled into one entry, listed with their most common genes and DNA. The sample includes fewer than 700,000 distinct CDR3 sequences, with 10% to 15% observed a single time. The ten top clones hold around 13% of the sample. Taken from cysteine to phenylalanine, the CDR3 has 15 residues. Only the CDR3 DNA stays, 45 bases, in frame from base 1. Trimming removed 0 bases from V and 5 bases from J, leaving 14 bases between the germline ends. Taken from the germline V gene (reference sequence), the CDR1 and CDR2 loops are LNHNV and YYDKDF.

The rearranged chain carries TRBV15 and TRBJ2-7; TRBD2 is possibly the D segment (5 matching bases). Material: PBMCs from blood, obtained 40 to 50 days after vaccination. The receptor's source is a man aged 45 to 65 who received an inactivated influenza vaccine. Donor details come from another sample of the same person, matched by shared clones. The DNA sequence follows: TGTGCCACCAGCAGAGATCTTAGGAGGTCCGACGAGCAGTACTTC. The encoded protein is CATSRDLRRSDEQYF.